The 9 T cell receptor beta chains below all came from one sample that was sequenced in a study of blood T cell repertoires in COVID-19. Assay used: immunoSEQ multiplex PCR; TCRdb lists only in-frame clones, some missing. The data contain nearly 50,000 clones, approximately 81% of them singletons. Sequenced: peripheral blood. The receptors come from a woman in her sixties with acute or convalescent COVID-19.

This clone is categorized as large. The rearrangement joins TRBV18 to TRBJ2-5, with 11 bases lining up with TRBD2. The CDR3 runs 17 residues. The V and J ends lost 2 bases and 5 bases, in that order; junction bases with no gene match: 10. CDR1 and CDR2 (germline): KGHSH, LQKENI. CDR3 loop: CASSPASGGPEGETQYF. Here the CDR3 DNA reads TGTGCCAGCTCACCAGCTAGCGGGGGGCCCGAGGGGGAGACCCAGTACTTC.

This chain joins TRBV9 and TRBJ2-2; 8 bases agree with TRBD1. CDR1 and CDR2 (germline): SGDLS, YYNGEE. V trimming: 3 bases; J trimming: 3 bases; junction bases outside the gene matches: 1. The CDR3 is made up of 14 amino acids. The CDR3 loop is CASSGQGYTGELFF. The CDR3 coding sequence is TGTGCCAGCAGCGGACAGGGGTACACCGGGGAGCTGTTTTTT. Variable domain in full (rest from reference TRBV9 and TRBJ2-2): DSGVTQTPKHLITATGQRVTLRCSPRSGDLSVYWYQQSLDQGLQFLIQYYNGEERAKGNILERFSAQQFPDLHSELNLSSLELGDSALYFCASSGQGYTGELFFGEGSRLTVL.

This chain joins TRBV5-6 and TRBJ1-4; D ambiguous. The CDR3 is 12 residues long. Trimming took off 3 bases at V and 11 bases at J, with 11 bases between the two ends. Germline V gene sequence: CDR1 SGHDT, CDR2 YYEEEE. The CDR3 DNA reads TGTGCCAGCAGCTCACCGGGAGCTAAACTGTTTTTT. Protein sequence: CASSSPGAKLFF.

This clone has just one count. The chain has TRBV15 and TRBJ1-5, with TRBD1 as a possible D gene (5 bases). V was pared by 8 bases and J by 0 bases, with 11 bases between. The CDR3 loop spans 14 amino acids. Germline V gives CDR1 LNHNV, CDR2 YYDKDF (reference sequence). Here the CDR3 reads CATGATYSNQPQHF. DNA for the CDR3: TGTGCCACCGGGGCGACTTATAGCAATCAGCCCCAGCATTTT.

This clone was seen more than once but under ten times. The chain joins TRBV19 to TRBJ1-2; 9 positions agree with TRBD1. Germline CDR1 LNHDA, CDR2 SQIVND (reference sequence). The V segment lost 5 bases and the J segment 8 bases; nucleotides outside the gene matches: 12. The CDR3 is 15 amino acids. CDR3 DNA sequence: TGTGCCAGTAGTCCGGGACAGGGAGGGTCCGACGGCTACACCTTC. It is translated as CASSPGQGGSDGYTF.

This clone was detected only a few times. The V and J genes are TRBV19 and TRBJ1-5; D unresolved. V was shortened by 1 base and J by 5 bases, with 12 bases between the two germline ends. The CDR3 totals 15 residues. Germline assignment: CDR1 LNHDA and CDR2 SQIVND (reference sequence). The CDR3 region is CASSIATGSYQPQHF. CDR3 bases: TGTGCCAGTAGTATAGCGACGGGATCGTATCAGCCCCAGCATTTT.

The table lists this clone with a count of one. V gene TRBV28 combines with J gene TRBJ2-7, with D possibly matching TRBD2 (7 bases). CDR3 length: 16 residues. V was shortened by 5 bases and J by 1 base, with 18 bases between the two germline ends. Germline loops: CDR1 MDHEN, CDR2 SYDVKM. CDR3 sequence reads: CASSHWGGLGSYEQYF. The CDR3 bases are TGTGCCAGCAGTCATTGGGGGGGGCTAGGATCCTACGAGCAGTACTTC.

V gene TRBV25-1 combines with J gene TRBJ2-1, with 7 bases that match TRBD2. The CDR3 spans 15 residues. Looked up from germline, CDR1 is MGHDK and CDR2 is SYGVNS. The V segment lost 4 bases and the J segment 5 bases; nucleotides outside the gene matches: 8. In DNA form, the CDR3 reads TGTGCCAGCAGTGGCCGGGACTACCGGCACAATGAGCAGTTCTTC. Protein product: CASSGRDYRHNEQFF.

V gene TRBV3-1 (or the pseudogene TRBV3-2) combines with J gene TRBJ2-1; TRBD2 aligns across 14 bases. The CDR3 length is 18 residues. Germline CDR1 and CDR2: LGHDT and YNNKEL (reference sequence). Unmatched junction bases numbered 12, after V lost 8 bases and J lost 3 bases. CDR3 DNA sequence: TGTGCCAGCGTAAAGGGACTAGCGGGAGAGAGGGGCTACAATGAGCAGTTCTTC. Protein product: CASVKGLAGERGYNEQFF.